These 20 T cell receptor beta chains share one sample of origin, sequenced in a study of CD8 T cells in Susac syndrome (dated by TCRdb to between 2018 and 2021). Library preparation used the immunoSEQ multiplex PCR assay. RNA was extracted with the RNeasy kit and roughly 0.45 to 1 ug was reverse transcribed using random hexamers. TCRdb cleaned the public reads at Q25 with fastp, built clones with MiXCR and kept in-frame beta chains. Entries are consolidated by CDR3 protein sequence, retaining the most common genes and DNA. This sample is represented by 250,000 to 350,000 distinct CDR3 sequences; approximately 85% of them were singletons. The ten largest clones add up to over 0.1% of the sample. Sequenced sample: CD8+ T cells from PBMCs. The receptors stem from a human donor with multiple sclerosis.

V gene TRBV28 combines with J gene TRBJ2-2; D might be TRBD1 or TRBD2, each matching 5 bases. The germline V gene has CDR1 MDHEN and CDR2 SYDVKM. Trimming took off 4 bases at V and 6 bases at J, with 12 bases between the two ends. This CDR3 has 14 residues. The chain's CDR3 is CASSSGQRAGELFF. For the CDR3, the DNA is TGTGCCAGCAGTTCGGGGCAAAGGGCCGGGGAGCTGTTTTTT.

The V call is TRBV27, the J call TRBJ1-3, with unresolved D. Germline lookup yields CDR1 MNHEY and CDR2 SMNVEV (reference sequence). The V gene lost 5 bases and the J gene lost 9 bases, with 14 bases spanning the gap. The CDR3 totals 13 residues. The CDR3: CASSPRGVSTIYF. The CDR3 coding sequence is TGTGCCAGCAGTCCTCGAGGCGTGAGCACCATATATTTT.

V is TRBV13 and J is TRBJ1-3, with D maybe TRBD1 (5 bases). The germline gives CDR1 PRHDT, CDR2 FYEKMQ (reference sequence). The germline V and J ends were trimmed by 5 bases and 0 bases, with 8 bases remaining between them. This CDR3 has 14 residues. CDR3 protein: CASSPDSSGNTIYF. The DNA for the CDR3 is TGTGCCAGCAGCCCAGACAGCTCTGGAAACACCATATATTTT.

The chain is built from TRBV10-3 and TRBJ2-7; 9 nucleotides align to TRBD2. CDR1 and CDR2 (germline): ENHRY, SYGVKD. The CDR3 runs 14 residues. J gave up 5 bases and V 10 bases, and 12 bases lay outside the gene matches. CDR3 loop: CATEGREGLDEQYF. The CDR3 DNA follows: TGTGCCACTGAAGGGCGGGAGGGCCTCGACGAGCAGTACTTC.

The table lists this clonotype with a few counts. The chain couples TRBV24-1 to TRBJ2-7; 9 bases fit TRBD1. CDR3 length equals 14 residues. Trimming removed 9 bases from V and 5 bases from J; junction bases left unmatched: 10. Germline values: CDR1 KGHDR, CDR2 SFDVKD. In DNA form, the CDR3 reads TGTGCCACCGCAACAGGGACAGGGCCCCACGAGCAGTACTTC. It is translated as CATATGTGPHEQYF.

The V gene is TRBV5-4, the J gene TRBJ2-2; 9 positions agree with TRBD2. CDR1 SGHNT and CDR2 YYREEE come from the germline V gene (reference sequence). With 0 bases clipped from V and 2 bases from J, the junction kept 2 bases outside the gene matches. The CDR3 length is 16 residues. CDR3 loop: CASSLGLAANTGELFF. In nucleotides, the CDR3 is TGTGCCAGCAGCTTGGGACTAGCGGCTAACACCGGGGAGCTGTTTTTT. Based on the CDR3 plus reference TRBV5-4 and TRBJ2-2, the full variable domain is ETGVTQSPTHLIKTRGQQVTLRCSSQSGHNTVSWYQQALGQGPQFIFQYYREEENGRGNFPPRFSGLQFPNYSSELNVNALELDDSALYLCASSLGLAANTGELFFGEGSRLTVL.

This clonotype showed up just a few times. The chain links TRBV28 to TRBJ2-2, with 9 bases lining up with TRBD2. Looked up from germline, CDR1 is MDHEN and CDR2 is SYDVKM. The CDR3 is 15 amino acids. After removal of 5 bases from V and 8 bases from J, the junction contained 9 bases not matched to a gene. The CDR3, as DNA: TGTGCCAGCAGTCAAGCGGGAGGCTTCGAGGGGGAGCTGTTTTTT. Protein product: CASSQAGGFEGELFF.

The genes are TRBV28 and TRBJ1-4; 7 bases line up with TRBD1. This CDR3 comprises 17 residues. The V gene's germline CDR1 is MDHEN and CDR2 SYDVKM. Trimming took 5 bases from V and 0 from J; bases not matched to a gene: 9. This chain's CDR3 is CASSLTGEGATNEKLFF. CDR3 bases: TGTGCCAGCAGTCTTACAGGGGAGGGTGCAACTAATGAAAAACTGTTTTTT.

The table lists this clonotype with a count of one. The genes are TRBV6-6 and TRBJ1-6, with a weak D call TRBD1 (5 bases). Per the germline V gene, CDR1 is MNHNY and CDR2 is SVGAGI (reference sequence). The germline V and J ends were trimmed by 2 bases and 9 bases, with 14 bases remaining between them. This CDR3 region has 15 residues. The CDR3 sequence: CASSYGLEGSSPLHF. The DNA for the CDR3 is TGTGCCAGCAGTTACGGGCTAGAGGGGAGTTCACCCCTCCACTTT.

This rearrangement joins TRBV19 to TRBJ2-1, with 8 bases fitting TRBD2. The CDR3 has 14 amino acids. In germline, CDR1 is LNHDA, CDR2 SQIVND (reference sequence). Trimming cost V 9 bases and J 6 bases; bases outside gene matches: 10. CDR3 sequence: CASAVGRVLNEQFF. The CDR3 region has the DNA TGTGCCAGCGCCGTCGGGAGGGTGCTCAATGAGCAGTTCTTC.

This chain connects TRBV3-1 to TRBJ2-2; D not resolved. The length of the CDR3 is 14 residues. V lost 2 bases and J 2 bases, leaving 6 bases between the germline ends. The germline gives CDR1 LGHDT, CDR2 YNNKEL (reference sequence). Here the CDR3 DNA reads TGTGCCAGCAGCCAATTCTTAAACACCGGGGAGCTGTTTTTT. Its translation is CASSQFLNTGELFF.

This chain uses TRBV20-1 with TRBJ1-5; TRBD1 might be the D (6 bases). The CDR3 has 16 amino acids. CDR1 and CDR2 (germline): DFQATT, SNEGSKA (reference sequence). With 0 bases removed from V and 7 bases from J, the gap between germline ends came to 19 bases. CDR3 sequence reads: CSARDQNRAGEQPQHF. The CDR3 region has the DNA TGCAGTGCTAGAGATCAGAACAGGGCGGGGGAACAGCCCCAGCATTTT.

V is TRBV10-1 and J is TRBJ2-5, with 9 nucleotides matching TRBD2. Germline loops: CDR1 WNHNN, CDR2 SYGVQD (reference sequence). This CDR3 is 15 amino acids long. Trimming removed 2 bases from V and 4 bases from J; junction bases left unmatched: 5. The DNA for the CDR3 is TGCGCCAGCAGTGAGCGACTAGCGGAAGGAGAGACCCAGTACTTC. It codes for CASSERLAEGETQYF.

J is TRBJ2-3 and V is TRBV7-2, with 12 bases identical to TRBD2. Per germline, CDR1 SGHTA and CDR2 FQGNSA. J was trimmed by 5 bases and V by 0 bases; bases with no gene match: 9. This CDR3 has 18 residues. The CDR3 region is CASSLANRLAGAGDTQYF. For the CDR3, the DNA is TGTGCCAGCAGCTTAGCTAACCGACTAGCGGGAGCCGGAGATACGCAGTATTTT.

J is TRBJ1-2 and V is TRBV7-3, with D possibly matching TRBD1 (5 bases). CDR1 and CDR2 from the germline V gene are SGHTA and FQGTGA. Between the trimmed V and J ends, which lost 6 bases and 3 bases, there was a span of 17 bases. The CDR3 length is 15 residues. The CDR3 region has the DNA TGTGCCAGCAGGCTTGAGGCAGGAGGGGACTATGGCTACACCTTC. Encoded protein: CASRLEAGGDYGYTF.

The chain joins TRBV7-3 to TRBJ2-1; 7 bases fit TRBD1. V lost 6 bases to trimming and J lost 5 bases; unmatched junction nucleotides: 10. The germline V gene has CDR1 SGHTA and CDR2 FQGTGA. This CDR3 has 15 amino acids. The DNA for the CDR3 is TGTGCCAGCAGTCAAACGGGACAGTCGCACAATGAGCAGTTCTTC. It is translated as CASSQTGQSHNEQFF.

The V call is TRBV28, the J call TRBJ2-7; D may match TRBD1 or TRBD2 (5 bases each). The CDR3 consists of 17 residues. Germline V gives CDR1 MDHEN, CDR2 SYDVKM. Trimming left V 7 bases short and J 3 bases short, with 25 bases between. This CDR3 reads CASISSPMRGGIYEQYF. In DNA, the CDR3 is TGTGCCAGCATCTCTTCCCCCATGCGTGGGGGAATCTACGAGCAGTACTTC.

In nucleotides, the CDR3 is TGCGCCAGCAGCCCCATCGGGGGGGAGGGAGGTAGAGAGACCCAGTACTTC. Translating it yields CASSPIGGEGGRETQYF. The V and J genes are TRBV4-1 and TRBJ2-5, with 8 bases lining up with TRBD2. The CDR3 is 17 residues long. Germline V gives CDR1 MGHRA, CDR2 YSYEKL. The junction had 14 bases not matched to a gene; V was cut back by 4 bases and J by 4 bases.

This clonotype was picked up one time. J is TRBJ1-2 and V is TRBV10-3; 7 bases align to TRBD1. J gave up 4 bases and V 3 bases, and 8 bases lay outside the gene matches. Germline loops: CDR1 ENHRY, CDR2 SYGVKD. This CDR3 spans 15 amino acids. In nucleotides, the CDR3 is TGTGCCATCAGTGACTCACCGACAGGGCGCTATGGCTACACCTTC. Translating it yields CAISDSPTGRYGYTF.

The chain carries TRBV3-1 and TRBJ2-1; perhaps TRBD2 as D (6 bases). Germline V gene lookup returns CDR1 LGHDT and CDR2 YNNKEL (reference sequence). Trimming cost V 0 bases and J 9 bases, with 15 bases left between them. The CDR3 is 15 residues long. Written as DNA, the CDR3 is TGTGCCAGCAGCCAAGACTGGCGGCTAGCGTCTGAGCAGTTCTTC. Its protein product is CASSQDWRLASEQFF.